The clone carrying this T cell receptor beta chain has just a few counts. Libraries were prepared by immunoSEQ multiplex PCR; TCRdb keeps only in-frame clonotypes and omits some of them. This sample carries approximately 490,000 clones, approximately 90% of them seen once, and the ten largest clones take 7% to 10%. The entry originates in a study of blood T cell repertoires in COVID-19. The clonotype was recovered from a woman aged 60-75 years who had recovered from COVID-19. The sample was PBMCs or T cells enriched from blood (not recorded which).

The CDR3 reads CASSTRGRGDQPQHF. The CDR3, as DNA: TGTGCCAGCAGTACCAGGGGGCGCGGTGATCAGCCCCAGCATTTT. The rearrangement joins TRBV6-2 or TRBV6-3 to TRBJ1-5; 8 bases map to TRBD1. The CDR3 contains 15 residues. Germline V gives CDR1 MNHEY, CDR2 SVGEGT. Unmatched junction bases numbered 8, after V lost 5 bases and J lost 5 bases.